The sample holds one count of the clone carrying this T cell receptor (beta chain). Per the original data handling: The authors estimated nucleated cell counts from reference gene primer amplification. Sequenced by immunoSEQ multiplex PCR; TCRdb stores in-frame clones only, minus some. The V and J calls and clone size were taken over from that table, and D and trimming were inferred from the DNA. The repertoire holds about 280,000 clones, with around 90% as singletons. The data were obtained in a study of blood T cell repertoires in COVID-19. Study-level background: Sources were T cells, B-cell-depleted T cells, or PBMCs; the material itself was cDNA or gDNA.

V dropped 4 bases and J dropped 8 bases, with 22 bases sitting between them. Germline V lookup: CDR1 SGHKS, CDR2 YYEKEE (reference sequence). The CDR3 sequence is 16 residues long. Sequencing was performed on peripheral blood. The chain links TRBV5-5 to TRBJ2-1, with D maybe TRBD2 (8 bases). The receptor was isolated from a woman aged 40 to 50 who had recovered from COVID-19. CDR3 sequence (DNA): TGTGCCAGCAGCGGAACTAGCGGAGGGGGCAATCATGAGCAGTTCTTC. This encodes CASSGTSGGGNHEQFF.